What follows describes a single TCR beta chain. This entry is derived from a study of blood T cell repertoires in COVID-19. About the study: Acute-phase and convalescent COVID-19 samples originated in the United States, Italy and Spain.

In the original processing: Estimated nucleated cell counts came from reference gene primer amplification. Only in-frame clones appear in the TCRdb table, and some are missing; sequencing was by immunoSEQ multiplex PCR. V and J calls and clone size are as listed in that table; D and trimming were resolved from the DNA. The repertoire holds 52,000 or so clones, with 90% as singletons. Sequencing was carried out using peripheral blood. The sequence was collected from a human donor in a cohort sampled during active COVID-19.

CDR3 nucleotide sequence: TGTGCCAGCAGTTCGACTTTCAGGGGGTCGGGCTATGGCTACACCTTC. Protein: CASSSTFRGSGYGYTF. The chain recombines TRBV28 with TRBJ1-2; TRBD1 aligns across 7 bases. This CDR3 comprises 16 residues. Germline V lookup: CDR1 MDHEN, CDR2 SYDVKM. V shed 4 bases, J shed 4 bases, and the junction held 12 bases outside the gene matches.